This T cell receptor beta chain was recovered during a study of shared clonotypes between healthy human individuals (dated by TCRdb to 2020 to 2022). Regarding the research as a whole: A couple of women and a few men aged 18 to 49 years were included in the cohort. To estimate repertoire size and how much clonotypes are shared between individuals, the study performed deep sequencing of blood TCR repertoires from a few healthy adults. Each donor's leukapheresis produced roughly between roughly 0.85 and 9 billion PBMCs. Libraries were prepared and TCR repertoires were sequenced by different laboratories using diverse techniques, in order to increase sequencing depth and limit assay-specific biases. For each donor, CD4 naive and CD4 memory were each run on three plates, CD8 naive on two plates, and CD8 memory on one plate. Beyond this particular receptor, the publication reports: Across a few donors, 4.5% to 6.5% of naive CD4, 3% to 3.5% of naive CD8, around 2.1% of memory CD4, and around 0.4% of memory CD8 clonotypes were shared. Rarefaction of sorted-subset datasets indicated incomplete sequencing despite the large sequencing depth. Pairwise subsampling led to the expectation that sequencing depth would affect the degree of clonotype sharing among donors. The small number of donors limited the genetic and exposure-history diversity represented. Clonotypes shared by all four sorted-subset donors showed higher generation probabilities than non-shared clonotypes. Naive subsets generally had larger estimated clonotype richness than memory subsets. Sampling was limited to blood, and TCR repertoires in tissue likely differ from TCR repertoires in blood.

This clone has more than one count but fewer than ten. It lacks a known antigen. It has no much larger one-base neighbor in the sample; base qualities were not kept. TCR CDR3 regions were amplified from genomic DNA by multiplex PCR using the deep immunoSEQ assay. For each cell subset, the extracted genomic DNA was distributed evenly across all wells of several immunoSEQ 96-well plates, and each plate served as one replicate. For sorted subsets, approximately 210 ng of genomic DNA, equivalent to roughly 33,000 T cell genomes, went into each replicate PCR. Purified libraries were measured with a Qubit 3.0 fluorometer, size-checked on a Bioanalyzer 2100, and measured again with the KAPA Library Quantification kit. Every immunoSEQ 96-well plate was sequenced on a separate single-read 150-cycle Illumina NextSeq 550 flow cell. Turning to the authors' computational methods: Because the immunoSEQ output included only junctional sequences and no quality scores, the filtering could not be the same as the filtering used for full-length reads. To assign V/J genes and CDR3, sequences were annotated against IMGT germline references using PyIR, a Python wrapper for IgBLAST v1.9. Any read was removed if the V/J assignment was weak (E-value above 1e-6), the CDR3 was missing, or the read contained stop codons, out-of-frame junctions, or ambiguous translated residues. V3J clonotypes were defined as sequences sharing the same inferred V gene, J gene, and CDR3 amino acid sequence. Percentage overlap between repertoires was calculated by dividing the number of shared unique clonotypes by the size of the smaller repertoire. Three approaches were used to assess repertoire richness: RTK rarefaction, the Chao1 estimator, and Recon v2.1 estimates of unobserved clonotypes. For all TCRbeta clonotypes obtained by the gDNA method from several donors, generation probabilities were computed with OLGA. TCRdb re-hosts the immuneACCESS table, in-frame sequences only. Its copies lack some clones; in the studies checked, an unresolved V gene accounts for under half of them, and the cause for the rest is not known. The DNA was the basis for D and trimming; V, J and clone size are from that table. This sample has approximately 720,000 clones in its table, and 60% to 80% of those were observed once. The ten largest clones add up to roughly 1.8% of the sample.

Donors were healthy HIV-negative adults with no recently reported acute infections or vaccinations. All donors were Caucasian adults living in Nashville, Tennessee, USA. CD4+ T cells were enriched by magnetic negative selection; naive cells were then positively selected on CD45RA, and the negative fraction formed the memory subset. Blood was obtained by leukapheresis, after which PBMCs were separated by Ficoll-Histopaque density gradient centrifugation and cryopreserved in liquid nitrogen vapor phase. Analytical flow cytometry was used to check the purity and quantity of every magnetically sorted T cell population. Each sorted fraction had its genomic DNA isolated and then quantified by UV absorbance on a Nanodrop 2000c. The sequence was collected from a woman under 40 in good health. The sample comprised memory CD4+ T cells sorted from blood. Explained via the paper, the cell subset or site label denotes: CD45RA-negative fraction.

The bases are TGTGCCAGCTTTAGCTCCTACAATGAGCAGTTCTTC. Its product reads: CASFSSYNEQFF. The V and J genes are TRBV28 and TRBJ2-1; the D gene is not confidently resolved. Counted from cysteine to phenylalanine, this CDR3 has 12 amino acids. CDR3 DNA only is kept here, 36 bases in frame from base 1. As encoded in the germline V gene, CDR1 is MDHEN while CDR2 is SYDVKM. V and J lose 8 bases and 0 bases, and a span of 5 bases separates them.